Below, one TCR beta chain is given with its context. The data were obtained in a study of blood T cell repertoires in COVID-19. On the study more broadly: Acute and convalescent COVID-19 samples came from the United States, Italy and Spain.

V was pared by 6 bases and J by 0 bases, with 4 bases of the junction left unmatched. The CDR3 extends over 14 amino acids. Germline V lookup: CDR1 MNHNY, CDR2 SVGAGI (reference sequence). Assay: immunoSEQ multiplex PCR; the TCRdb copy retains only in-frame clones and omits some. The sample includes about 130,000 clones, about 76% of them seen just once. The sequencing input was peripheral blood. This chain connects TRBV6-6 to TRBJ1-1; 7 bases map to TRBD1. This TCR was recovered from a woman aged 65 to 85 with COVID-19, enrolled during active disease. CDR3 loop: CASSPGTVNTEAFF. The CDR3 bases are TGTGCCAGCAGCCCCGGGACAGTGAACACTGAAGCTTTCTTT.